These T cell receptor beta chains were read from a single sample in a study of immune heterogeneity within non-small cell lung tumors. TCRdb fed the multiplex PCR reads into MiXCR, producing one record per CDR3 protein. Here the sample spans 2,000 or so distinct CDR3 sequences, about 27% being singletons. Sequenced sample: lung tumor tissue. These receptor sequences come from a woman aged 45-65 years with non-small cell lung cancer. Both conserved end residues are part of each CDR3. The order of the fields is V gene, D gene, J gene, clone size, CDR3 DNA, CDR3 protein. The D gene is left open where the match is weak. Size is stated for part of the rows, as once, few or many counts, or as a class when the clone is expanded.

V: TRBV19; D: TRBD2; J: TRBJ2-2; size: medium-sized; DNA: TGTGCCAGTAGTCTCACTAGCGGGAGGGCCTTCGGGGAGCTGTTTTTT; CDR3: CASSLTSGRAFGELFF
V: TRBV29-1; D: .; J: TRBJ1-1; size: .; DNA: TGCAGCGCTCGGGTCGGAGGCACTGAAGCTTTCTTT; CDR3: CSARVGGTEAFF
V: TRBV25-1; D: .; J: TRBJ1-4; size: few; DNA: TGTGCCCGCCCCTGGGCTAGAAGGGAAAAACTGTTTTTT; CDR3: CARPWARREKLFF
V: TRBV12-3/TRBV12-4; D: TRBD1; J: TRBJ2-3; size: medium-sized; DNA: TGTGCCAGCAGTTTAACGTCTTTCGACAGGGGTCTTTATTCCTCGGATACGCAGTATTTT; CDR3: CASSLTSFDRGLYSSDTQYF
V: TRBV10-3; D: .; J: TRBJ1-4; size: .; DNA: TGTGCCATCAGTGAGAGCTCGGGAGGGATTGTTGAAAAACTGTTTTTT; CDR3: CAISESSGGIVEKLFF
V: TRBV5-1; D: TRBD1; J: TRBJ2-1; size: .; DNA: TGCGCCAGCAGCTGGGACAGTTTCGGTGAGCAGTTCTTC; CDR3: CASSWDSFGEQFF
V: TRBV2; D: .; J: TRBJ2-6; size: .; DNA: TGTGCCGGACAAGACAGAATTCGCTCTGGGGCCAACGTCCTGACTTTC; CDR3: CAGQDRIRSGANVLTF
V: TRBV7-2; D: TRBD1; J: TRBJ1-5; size: large; DNA: TGTGCCAGCAGCAGAAGACAGGGGGGCAATCAGCCCCAGCATTTT; CDR3: CASSRRQGGNQPQHF
V: TRBV20-1; D: .; J: TRBJ1-6; size: medium-sized; DNA: TGCAGTGCTAGACGACAGCGAACGACTAATTCACCCCTCCACTTT; CDR3: CSARRQRTTNSPLHF
V: TRBV3-1; D: .; J: TRBJ1-6; size: few; DNA: TGTGCCAGCAGCCAAGAGATGTATAATTCACCCCTCCACTTT; CDR3: CASSQEMYNSPLHF
V: TRBV3-1; D: .; J: TRBJ1-5; size: .; DNA: TGTGCCAGCAGCCAAGATCTCAATCAGCCCCAGCATTTT; CDR3: CASSQDLNQPQHF
V: TRBV15; D: .; J: TRBJ1-5; size: large; DNA: TGTGCCACCAGCAGCATGGGTCGGCCCCAGCATTTT; CDR3: CATSSMGRPQHF
V: TRBV27; D: .; J: TRBJ2-6; size: .; DNA: TGTGCCGCAATGGGGGGTACCTCGACGGGCTCTGGGGCCAACGTCCTGACTTTC; CDR3: CAAMGGTSTGSGANVLTF
V: TRBV5-1; D: .; J: TRBJ1-3; size: .; DNA: TGCGCCAGCAGCTCGGGACACTTCTCTGGAAACACCATATATTTT; CDR3: CASSSGHFSGNTIYF
V: TRBV6-1; D: .; J: TRBJ2-7; size: .; DNA: TGTGCCAGCAGTAGGACCCTCGACGAGCAGTACTTC; CDR3: CASSRTLDEQYF
V: TRBV7-9; D: .; J: TRBJ2-7; size: .; DNA: TGTGCCAGCGGGGACGGATCCTACGAGCAGTACTTC; CDR3: CASGDGSYEQYF
V: TRBV19; D: .; J: TRBJ2-5; size: few; DNA: TGTGCCAGCTCCCGGGGTCCCACTCAAGAGACCCAGTACTTC; CDR3: CASSRGPTQETQYF
V: TRBV24-1; D: TRBD1; J: TRBJ2-7; size: .; DNA: TGTGCCACCAGTGACATGGACAGGGGCGAGCAGTACTTC; CDR3: CATSDMDRGEQYF
V: TRBV15; D: .; J: TRBJ2-3; size: medium-sized; DNA: TGTGCTGCCTGGACGCCAAGCACAGATACGCAGTATTTT; CDR3: CAAWTPSTDTQYF
V: TRBV7-2; D: .; J: TRBJ2-1; size: .; DNA: TGTGCCAGCAGCTTAGAGGGGGCTGGAGCGGGAGCTCGGAATGAGCAGTTCTTC; CDR3: CASSLEGAGAGARNEQFF
V: TRBV5-1; D: TRBD1; J: TRBJ1-4; size: few; DNA: TGCGCCAGCAGCGTAGGGACAGGCGGCGAAAAACTGTTTTTT; CDR3: CASSVGTGGEKLFF
V: TRBV28; D: .; J: TRBJ2-2; size: .; DNA: TGTGCCAGCAGTCCACAAGCAATGGGGCTTGACACCGGGGAGCTGTTTTTT; CDR3: CASSPQAMGLDTGELFF
V: TRBV6-1; D: .; J: TRBJ2-7; size: medium-sized; DNA: TGTGCCAGCAGTGATTCTGCCAGGGGGGGATCCTACGAGCAGTACTTC; CDR3: CASSDSARGGSYEQYF
V: TRBV24-1; D: TRBD1; J: TRBJ2-5; size: few; DNA: TGTGCCACCAGTGTTACAGGGGGAGAGACCCAGTACTTC; CDR3: CATSVTGGETQYF
V: TRBV6-1; D: TRBD2; J: TRBJ2-3; size: .; DNA: TGTGCCAGCAGTCGCCCCCCTAGCGGGAGGTCAGATACGCAGTATTTT; CDR3: CASSRPPSGRSDTQYF
V: TRBV6-5; D: TRBD2; J: TRBJ2-5; size: .; DNA: TGTGCCAGCAGTTACCCGGGAGGTGGGGTCGAAGAGACCCAGTACTTC; CDR3: CASSYPGGGVEETQYF
V: TRBV19; D: .; J: TRBJ1-1; size: large; DNA: TGTGCCAGTAGTATCGTCGTCAGGGATATTAACACTGAAGCTTTCTTT; CDR3: CASSIVVRDINTEAFF
V: TRBV5-1; D: TRBD1; J: TRBJ2-7; size: medium-sized; DNA: TGCGCCAGCAGCCCTCGACAGGGTGGTTACGAGCAGTACTTC; CDR3: CASSPRQGGYEQYF
V: TRBV6-1; D: .; J: TRBJ1-2; size: medium-sized; DNA: TGTGCCAGCAGTGAGAGTGTCGGGCGGACCACCTACACCTTC; CDR3: CASSESVGRTTYTF
V: TRBV7-3; D: .; J: TRBJ2-1; size: few; DNA: TGTGCCAGCAGCTTAACAGATGGGGGCAATGAGCAGTTCTTC; CDR3: CASSLTDGGNEQFF
V: TRBV20-1; D: .; J: TRBJ2-7; size: few; DNA: TGCAGTGCTAGAGATCAGCCAGGAGACTACGAGCAGTACTTC; CDR3: CSARDQPGDYEQYF
V: TRBV30; D: TRBD1; J: TRBJ2-7; size: .; DNA: TGTGCCTGGAGTAAGGGGACAGGAGGGTACGAGCAGTACTTC; CDR3: CAWSKGTGGYEQYF
V: TRBV6-1; D: .; J: TRBJ2-7; size: medium-sized; DNA: TGTGCCAGCAGTGAAGCGCAGAACCCACTATCCTACGAGCAGTACTTC; CDR3: CASSEAQNPLSYEQYF
V: TRBV28; D: .; J: TRBJ2-1; size: .; DNA: TGTGCCAGCAGCTACATGGACAGCACTAATGAGCAGTTCTTC; CDR3: CASSYMDSTNEQFF
V: TRBV10-2; D: TRBD1; J: TRBJ2-7; size: few; DNA: TGCGCCACGGGACAGGGTTACTACGAGCAGTACTTC; CDR3: CATGQGYYEQYF
V: TRBV19; D: TRBD1; J: TRBJ2-2; size: medium-sized; DNA: TGTGCCAGTTCTCGGGACAGGCTGAACACCGGGGAGCTGTTTTTT; CDR3: CASSRDRLNTGELFF
V: TRBV6-1; D: .; J: TRBJ2-5; size: .; DNA: TGTGCCAGCAAAAGGGGAGGGGGGATCCAAGAGACCCAGTACTTC; CDR3: CASKRGGGIQETQYF
V: TRBV2; D: TRBD1; J: TRBJ1-6; size: few; DNA: TGTGCCAGCAACAGGGGGGGTAATTCACCCCTCCACTTT; CDR3: CASNRGGNSPLHF
V: TRBV19; D: TRBD1; J: TRBJ1-2; size: few; DNA: TGTGCCAGTAGTACCCTACTGACAGGGGAACACTATGGCTACGCCTTC; CDR3: CASSTLLTGEHYGYAF
V: TRBV6-2/TRBV6-3; D: .; J: TRBJ1-1; size: .; DNA: TGTGCCAGCAGTTACAAAATGTACTCGGGTACTGAAGCTTTCTTT; CDR3: CASSYKMYSGTEAFF
V: TRBV7-3; D: TRBD2; J: TRBJ2-3; size: medium-sized; DNA: TGTGCCAGCAGCCCGACTAGCGGCACAGATACGCAGTATTTT; CDR3: CASSPTSGTDTQYF
V: TRBV18; D: .; J: TRBJ1-5; size: .; DNA: TGTGCCAGCTCACCCGAGGATAATCAGCCCCAGCATTTT; CDR3: CASSPEDNQPQHF
V: TRBV12-3/TRBV12-4; D: TRBD1; J: TRBJ2-7; size: medium-sized; DNA: TGTGCCAGCAGTGCCACCCCCGGGACAGCCTACGAGCAGTACTTC; CDR3: CASSATPGTAYEQYF
V: TRBV6-1; D: TRBD1; J: TRBJ2-7; size: few; DNA: TGTGCCAGCAGTTCTAGGACAGGGGCATACGAGCAGTACTTC; CDR3: CASSSRTGAYEQYF
V: TRBV11-2; D: TRBD1; J: TRBJ2-5; size: .; DNA: TGTGCCAGCAGCTTAGCCGGGACAGGGGGCCTCCAAGAGACCCAGTACTTC; CDR3: CASSLAGTGGLQETQYF
V: TRBV10-3; D: .; J: TRBJ2-1; size: .; DNA: TGTGCCATTGGCCCGGGGGTAGCGGACTACAATGACCAGTTCTTC; CDR3: CAIGPGVADYNDQFF
V: TRBV13; D: TRBD1; J: TRBJ1-6; size: medium-sized; DNA: TGTGCCAGCAGTTCCACTGACAGGGCAGCCCTCCACTTT; CDR3: CASSSTDRAALHF
V: TRBV4-1; D: .; J: TRBJ2-2; size: few; DNA: TGCGCCAGCAGCCAAGTTCGGTGGGGGGCCGGGGAGCTGTTTTTT; CDR3: CASSQVRWGAGELFF